This is a list of T cell receptor beta chains from one sample in a study of identical twins. TCRdb processed the 5' RACE reads anew with MiXCR; each CDR3 protein has one entry. The sample includes fewer than 650,000 distinct CDR3 sequences, around a tenth of them seen just once. These data also featured in a second study, about yellow fever vaccine responses in identical twins.

Sample: PBMCs. Source of these receptors: a woman younger than 35 in good health. The CDR3 runs from the conserved cysteine through the conserved F or W. Each record gives: V gene, D gene, J gene, clone size, CDR3 protein, CDR3 DNA. A D gene is named only where the DNA matches it firmly. Only some rows state a clone size, as once, few, many or a class for expanded clones.

v_call: TRBV24-1; d_call: .; j_call: TRBJ2-1; clone_size: .; cdr3_aa: CATSDLGQLAGEQFF; cdr3_nt: TGTGCCACCAGTGATTTAGGACAGCTTGCCGGTGAGCAGTTCTTC
v_call: TRBV14; d_call: TRBD1; j_call: TRBJ2-7; clone_size: .; cdr3_aa: CASSLRGQHTYEQYF; cdr3_nt: TGTGCCAGCAGCCTTAGGGGACAGCACACCTACGAGCAGTACTTC
v_call: TRBV6-1; d_call: .; j_call: TRBJ1-5; clone_size: many; cdr3_aa: CASASGAPNPNQPQHF; cdr3_nt: TGTGCCAGCGCGTCGGGGGCCCCAAACCCCAATCAGCCCCAGCATTTT
v_call: TRBV3-1; d_call: .; j_call: TRBJ1-1; clone_size: many; cdr3_aa: CASSQDFGAMNTEAFF; cdr3_nt: TGTGCCAGCAGCCAAGATTTTGGGGCGATGAACACTGAAGCTTTCTTT
v_call: TRBV29-1; d_call: TRBD1; j_call: TRBJ1-2; clone_size: many; cdr3_aa: CSVAHTGDLYGYTF; cdr3_nt: TGCAGCGTTGCTCATACAGGGGATCTCTATGGCTACACCTTC
v_call: TRBV2; d_call: TRBD1; j_call: TRBJ1-5; clone_size: .; cdr3_aa: CASSAAGQTNQPQHF; cdr3_nt: TGTGCCAGCAGTGCTGCGGGACAGACAAATCAGCCCCAGCATTTT
v_call: TRBV19; d_call: TRBD1; j_call: TRBJ2-7; clone_size: few; cdr3_aa: CASSIARTGSYEQYF; cdr3_nt: TGTGCCAGTAGTATAGCCCGGACAGGGTCCTACGAGCAGTACTTC
v_call: TRBV9; d_call: .; j_call: TRBJ2-3; clone_size: many; cdr3_aa: CASSVVTGDTQYF; cdr3_nt: TGTGCCAGCAGCGTAGTGACAGGCGATACGCAGTATTTT
v_call: TRBV27; d_call: TRBD2; j_call: TRBJ2-1; clone_size: many; cdr3_aa: CASRATSEKGEQFF; cdr3_nt: TGTGCCAGCAGGGCGACTAGCGAGAAGGGTGAGCAGTTCTTC
v_call: TRBV7-2; d_call: .; j_call: TRBJ1-5; clone_size: many; cdr3_aa: CASSLIRDQPQHF; cdr3_nt: TGTGCCAGCAGCTTGATAAGGGATCAGCCCCAGCATTTT
v_call: TRBV30; d_call: .; j_call: TRBJ2-7; clone_size: few; cdr3_aa: CAWSARGISYEQYF; cdr3_nt: TGTGCCTGGAGTGCAAGGGGAATCTCCTACGAGCAGTACTTC
v_call: TRBV12-3/TRBV12-4; d_call: .; j_call: TRBJ2-3; clone_size: few; cdr3_aa: CASSLGVSGTDTQYF; cdr3_nt: TGTGCCAGCAGTTTAGGGGTCAGCGGCACAGATACGCAGTATTTT
v_call: TRBV12-3/TRBV12-4; d_call: TRBD1; j_call: TRBJ2-6; clone_size: few; cdr3_aa: CAGRQGPGANVLTF; cdr3_nt: TGTGCCGGCCGACAGGGACCCGGGGCCAACGTCCTGACTTTC
v_call: TRBV4-3; d_call: .; j_call: TRBJ2-7; clone_size: .; cdr3_aa: CASSQSQGVSSYEQYF; cdr3_nt: TGCGCCAGCAGCCAGTCACAGGGTGTGTCCTCCTACGAGCAGTACTTC
v_call: TRBV27; d_call: .; j_call: TRBJ2-3; clone_size: many; cdr3_aa: CASSPGWDTQYF; cdr3_nt: TGTGCCAGCAGCCCCGGGTGGGATACGCAGTATTTT
v_call: TRBV6-2/TRBV6-3; d_call: .; j_call: TRBJ2-3; clone_size: few; cdr3_aa: CASRPDGARTDTQYF; cdr3_nt: TGTGCCAGCAGGCCGGACGGGGCCCGCACAGATACGCAGTATTTT
v_call: TRBV6-1; d_call: .; j_call: TRBJ2-2; clone_size: few; cdr3_aa: CASSPTRSGELFF; cdr3_nt: TGTGCCAGCAGCCCAACCCGGTCCGGGGAGCTGTTTTTT
v_call: TRBV28; d_call: TRBD1; j_call: TRBJ2-7; clone_size: many; cdr3_aa: CASRRQGAYEQYF; cdr3_nt: TGTGCCAGCAGGAGACAGGGGGCATACGAGCAGTACTTC
v_call: TRBV5-1; d_call: .; j_call: TRBJ2-7; clone_size: few; cdr3_aa: CASSLAVGGYEQYF; cdr3_nt: TGCGCCAGCAGCTTGGCGGTCGGGGGATACGAGCAGTACTTC
v_call: TRBV10-3; d_call: TRBD1; j_call: TRBJ2-3; clone_size: many; cdr3_aa: CAISERPEGTGSTDTQYF; cdr3_nt: TGTGCCATCAGTGAAAGACCTGAGGGGACAGGTAGCACAGATACGCAGTATTTT
v_call: TRBV4-3; d_call: .; j_call: TRBJ2-3; clone_size: many; cdr3_aa: CASSQDARTDTQYF; cdr3_nt: TGCGCCAGCAGCCAAGATGCAAGAACAGATACGCAGTATTTT
v_call: TRBV12-3/TRBV12-4; d_call: TRBD1; j_call: TRBJ2-5; clone_size: few; cdr3_aa: CASSASGTGFETQYF; cdr3_nt: TGTGCCAGCAGTGCCTCCGGGACAGGGTTTGAGACCCAGTACTTC
v_call: TRBV12-3/TRBV12-4; d_call: .; j_call: TRBJ1-2; clone_size: .; cdr3_aa: CASSIGITYGYTF; cdr3_nt: TGTGCCAGCAGTATCGGGATTACTTATGGCTACACCTTC
v_call: TRBV24-1; d_call: TRBD1; j_call: TRBJ1-1; clone_size: few; cdr3_aa: CATSPDRGTEAFF; cdr3_nt: TGTGCCACCAGCCCAGACAGGGGGACTGAAGCTTTCTTT
v_call: TRBV6-6; d_call: .; j_call: TRBJ2-7; clone_size: many; cdr3_aa: CASSYNYEQYF; cdr3_nt: TGTGCCAGCAGTTACAACTACGAGCAGTACTTC
v_call: TRBV5-1; d_call: TRBD1; j_call: TRBJ2-3; clone_size: few; cdr3_aa: CASSLGPSGQEYHTQYF; cdr3_nt: TGCGCCAGCAGCTTGGGCCCCTCGGGACAGGAATATCATACGCAGTATTTT
v_call: TRBV20-1; d_call: .; j_call: TRBJ1-1; clone_size: few; cdr3_aa: CSASGGLSTEAFF; cdr3_nt: TGCAGTGCTAGTGGGGGGCTTAGCACTGAAGCTTTCTTT
v_call: TRBV20-1; d_call: TRBD2; j_call: TRBJ2-1; clone_size: .; cdr3_aa: CSARSGTSGGNEQFF; cdr3_nt: TGCAGTGCTAGATCCGGGACTAGCGGGGGGAATGAGCAGTTCTTC
v_call: TRBV7-3; d_call: TRBD2; j_call: TRBJ2-5; clone_size: few; cdr3_aa: CASSQTSGGFETQYF; cdr3_nt: TGTGCCAGCAGCCAAACTAGCGGGGGGTTCGAGACCCAGTACTTC
v_call: TRBV29-1; d_call: .; j_call: TRBJ2-7; clone_size: .; cdr3_aa: CSVELRQGGGQYF; cdr3_nt: TGCAGCGTTGAATTGCGCCAGGGAGGTGGTCAGTACTTC
v_call: TRBV20-1; d_call: .; j_call: TRBJ2-7; clone_size: many; cdr3_aa: CSAVQGSSYEQYF; cdr3_nt: TGCAGTGCAGTACAGGGATCGTCCTACGAGCAGTACTTC
v_call: TRBV15; d_call: .; j_call: TRBJ2-1; clone_size: many; cdr3_aa: CATSTLLGQLYNEQFF; cdr3_nt: TGTGCCACCAGCACATTACTAGGGCAACTATACAATGAGCAGTTCTTC